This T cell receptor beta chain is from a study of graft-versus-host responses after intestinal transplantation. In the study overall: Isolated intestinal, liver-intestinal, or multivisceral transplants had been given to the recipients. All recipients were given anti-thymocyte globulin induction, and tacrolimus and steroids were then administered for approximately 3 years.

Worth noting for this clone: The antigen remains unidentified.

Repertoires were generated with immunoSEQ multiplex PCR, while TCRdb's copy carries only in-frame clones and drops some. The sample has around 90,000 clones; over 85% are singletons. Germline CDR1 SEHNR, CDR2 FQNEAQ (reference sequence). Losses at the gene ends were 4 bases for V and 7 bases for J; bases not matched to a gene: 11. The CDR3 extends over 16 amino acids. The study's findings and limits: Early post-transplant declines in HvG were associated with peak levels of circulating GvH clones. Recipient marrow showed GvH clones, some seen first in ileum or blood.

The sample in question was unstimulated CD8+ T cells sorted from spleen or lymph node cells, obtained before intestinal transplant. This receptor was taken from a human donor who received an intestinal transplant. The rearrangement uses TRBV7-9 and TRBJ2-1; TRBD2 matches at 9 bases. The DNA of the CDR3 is TGTGCCAGCAGCTATGGCGAGGCGGGAGGGTGGAATGAGCAGTTCTTC. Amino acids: CASSYGEAGGWNEQFF.